This T cell receptor (beta chain) originates from a study of blood T cell repertoires in COVID-19 (dated by TCRdb to about 2020). Regarding the complete study: Samples covering the acute and convalescent phases of COVID-19 were provided by collaborators in the United States, Italy and Spain. The dataset comprised deeply sampled blood TCRbeta repertoires from subjects exposed to, actively infected with, or recovered from COVID-19. The prospective study material was composed of cDNA or gDNA derived from T cells, B-cell-depleted T cells, or PBMCs. The samples were drawn from the first 160 participants of the ongoing ImmuneRACE study and from under 1,500 subjects provided by 6 global collaborators. Where HLA class I and class II types were available, the types were taken from metadata supplied by the sample provider, not from assay-based typing. The sample metadata nearly always contained a de-identified subject ID, COVID-19 status, age in years and sex. A freely available public database, intended as a resource for researchers studying the immune response to SARS-CoV-2, is where the repertoires were released.

One collaborating source in Seattle enrolled patients while the patients were actively infected and followed the patients over time throughout the course of disease. The collaborating institutions used their own protocols to collect whole blood in K2EDTA tubes. For TCRbeta analysis, collaborator samples were shipped as frozen whole blood, as isolated PBMCs, or as DNA extracted from either sample type. TCRbeta CDR3 regions were amplified from genomic DNA using the immunoSEQ Assay, a bias-controlled multiplex PCR. The paper's data handling went like this. The number of nucleated cells in each sample was estimated by amplification of reference gene primers within the assay. Sequence reads were collapsed and filtered to measure the absolute abundance of every unique TCRbeta CDR3 rearrangement. For each sample, productive Simpson clonality was calculated as the square root of Simpson's diversity index across productive rearrangements. TCRdb limited this immuneACCESS table to in-frame rearrangements with V and J called. A share of clones is missing; checked studies link under half to unresolved V genes, and the rest is unexplained. The DNA was the basis for D and trimming; V, J and clone size are from that table. This sample lists 200,000 to 250,000 clones; about 93% were detected once. The top ten hold 0.7% to 0.85% of the sample.

Note on this clone: It has no known antigen specificity. No base qualities exist here, and no much larger clone lies one base off it.

Results and caveats for the whole study, not just this receptor: Clinical and demographic metadata were provided uncurated, with the amount varying by source and participant.

Relative to germline, V is missing 6 bases and J is missing 5 bases, with 5 bases of the junction outside any gene match. The CDR3 goes from the cysteine to the phenylalanine over 15 residues. The read is trimmed to its CDR3 DNA, 45 bases read in frame from base 1. CDR1 and CDR2, per the germline V gene, are MNHEY and SVGAGI. This chain joins TRBV6-5 to TRBJ1-4; 11 bases in the junction line up with TRBD1. Material: peripheral blood. The sequence derives from a man aged 55 to 70 with COVID-19, enrolled during active disease. The CDR3 sequence is CASRAGTGGNEKLFF. The DNA sequence is TGTGCCAGCAGGGCCGGGACAGGGGGGAATGAAAAACTGTTTTTT.